This is a list of T cell receptor beta chains from one sample in a study of cytomegalovirus exposure and HLA in healthy donors. Some clones are missing from TCRdb's copy, which holds only in-frame ones; the method was immunoSEQ multiplex PCR. This sample's table has tens of thousands of clones. Sequencing used PBMCs. The receptors here all came from a man aged 40-49 years in good health and CMV-seronegative. CDR3s include the opening cysteine and the closing phenylalanine or tryptophan. A D gene is named only where the DNA matches it firmly.

TRBJ2-1 NA TRBV6-5 TGTGCCAGCAGTTACTCGAAAAGCGGGGAGCAGTTCTTC CASSYSKSGEQFF
TRBJ1-4 TRBD1 TRBV2 TGTGCCAGCAGTGAAGTGGGACAGGGGAAGATAACGAATGAAAAACTGTTTTTT CASSEVGQGKITNEKLFF
TRBJ1-2 NA TRBV11-2 TGTGCCAGCAGCTTAGTAGGGGGTGGCTACACCTTC CASSLVGGGYTF
TRBJ2-6 TRBD1 TRBV7-2 TGTGCCAGCAGCCCTCGCCGGACAGGTGGACGAGCCAACGTCCTGACTTTC CASSPRRTGGRANVLTF
TRBJ2-3 TRBD2 TRBV9 TGTGCCAGCAGCGTAGGAAAGGGACTAGCGGCTTACACAGATACGCAGTATTTT CASSVGKGLAAYTDTQYF
TRBJ2-2 NA TRBV27 TGTGCCAGCAGTTTAAACCCGGGTTCGACCGGGGAGCTGTTTTTT CASSLNPGSTGELFF
TRBJ1-5 NA TRBV19 TGTGCCAGTAGACCGACAGCAGGTAGCAATCAGCCCCAGCATTTT CASRPTAGSNQPQHF
TRBJ1-1 NA TRBV7-2 TGTGCCAGCAGCTTAGGCTCGAGGGTAGCTTTCTTT CASSLGSRVAFF
TRBJ2-5 TRBD2 TRBV5-4 TGTGCCAGCAGCTTTGGGGGACTAGCGGTGATCGAAGAGACCCAGTACTTC CASSFGGLAVIEETQYF
TRBJ1-5 TRBD1 TRBV28 TGTGCCAGCAGTTTTGGACAGGGGCTCCAACCCCAGCATTTT CASSFGQGLQPQHF
TRBJ1-2 TRBD1 TRBV28 TGTGCCAGCAGTTCCGAGGGGACAGTTTATGGCTACACCTTC CASSSEGTVYGYTF
TRBJ2-7 TRBD2 TRBV5-1 TGCGCCAGCAGCTTGGCTAGCGGGGGCCCAACCTACGAGCAGTACTTC CASSLASGGPTYEQYF
TRBJ2-1 NA TRBV5-1 TGCGCCAGCAGCTCTTCCGGTGGGGCGTACAATGAGCAGTTCTTC CASSSSGGAYNEQFF
TRBJ1-2 NA TRBV11-2 TGTGCCAGCAGCGGGGGGTATGGCTACACCTTC CASSGGYGYTF
TRBJ1-3 NA TRBV5-5 TGTGCCAGCAGCTTGAGATTCTCAGGCCAGGGAAACACCATATATTTT CASSLRFSGQGNTIYF
TRBJ2-2 NA TRBV5-1 TGCGCCAGCAGCTTGGCCATGGGCTCTAACACCGGGGAGCTGTTTTTT CASSLAMGSNTGELFF
TRBJ2-2 NA TRBV11-1 TGTGCCAGCAGCTTAATCATCGGGGGAGCGAACACCGGGGAGCTGTTTTTT CASSLIIGGANTGELFF
TRBJ2-7 TRBD1 TRBV5-4 TGTGCCAGCAGATTGGACAGGGTGGGCGAGCAGTACTTC CASRLDRVGEQYF
TRBJ1-5 TRBD1 TRBV19 TGTGCCACTACCTCAGTCGGACAGGGGGCGAGGGGTCAGCCCCAGCATTTT CATTSVGQGARGQPQHF
TRBJ2-7 NA TRBV6-1 TGTGCCAGCAGTGAATTTCTTTTGACTGTCTTTACCACCTACGAGCAGTACTTC CASSEFLLTVFTTYEQYF
TRBJ2-2 NA TRBV13 TGTGCCAGCAGCTTAGGACAGATCGGGGAGCTGTTTTTT CASSLGQIGELFF
TRBJ1-3 NA TRBV11-2 TGTGCCAGCAGCCGGACCCTTGGCAGGGCTGGAAACACCATATATTTT CASSRTLGRAGNTIYF
TRBJ1-5 NA TRBV2 TGTGCCAGCAATGGGCCCTACAATCAGCCCCAGCATTTT CASNGPYNQPQHF
TRBJ1-2 TRBD1 TRBV9 TGTGCCAGCAGCGTAGGACAGGGGGCCCAGTATGGCTACACCTTC CASSVGQGAQYGYTF
TRBJ1-1 TRBD1 TRBV6-1 TGTGCCAGCAGTGCTTCGACAGGGGCCACTGAAGCTTTCTTT CASSASTGATEAFF
TRBJ2-5 NA TRBV7-3 TGTGCCAGCAGCTCCGGGCTAGCGAGGGGAGAGACCCAGTACTTC CASSSGLARGETQYF
TRBJ2-1 NA TRBV2 TGTGCCAGCAGTGAGGTGAGCTCCTACAATGAGCAGTTCTTC CASSEVSSYNEQFF
TRBJ1-4 NA TRBV6-5 TGTGCCAGCAGTTACTCTGGGACTCCTGAAAAACTGTTTTTT CASSYSGTPEKLFF
TRBJ1-1 TRBD1 TRBV5-4 TGTGCCAGCAGCCGTACAGGGGACACTGAAGCTTTCTTT CASSRTGDTEAFF
TRBJ1-6 NA TRBV2 TGTGCCAGCAGCGTCCTCGAGGGCTCTAATTCACCCCTCCACTTT CASSVLEGSNSPLHF
TRBJ2-7 TRBD1 TRBV19 TGTGCCAGTAGTATGGGCGGACAGGGGGACTACGAGCAGTACTTC CASSMGGQGDYEQYF
TRBJ2-7 NA TRBV18 TGTGCCAGCTCACCTAGTTCGGACTTCGGCTACGAGCAGTACTTC CASSPSSDFGYEQYF
TRBJ1-1 NA TRBV5-4 TGTGCCAGCAGCTCGGGACTTCGGGGGACTGAAGCTTTCTTT CASSSGLRGTEAFF
TRBJ2-1 TRBD2 TRBV30 TGTGCCTGGAGCACCGGGACTAGTTCTAGGGTCGAGTTCTTC CAWSTGTSSRVEFF
TRBJ1-2 TRBD1 TRBV5-6 TGTGCCAGCAGCTCGGAGGGGGCGGGGTATGGCTACACCTTC CASSSEGAGYGYTF
TRBJ2-1 NA TRBV18 TGTGCCAGCTCCCTGCTTAAGAGCCCGGGGAATGAGCAGTTCTTC CASSLLKSPGNEQFF
TRBJ1-6 NA TRBV19 TGTGCCAGTAGTACCCAGGGGTTCAGGTATAATTCACCCCTCCACTTT CASSTQGFRYNSPLHF
TRBJ1-5 NA TRBV4-1 TGCGCCAGCAGCCAAGGGCCCTCGACCGGACGGGACAATCAGCCCCAGCATTTT CASSQGPSTGRDNQPQHF
TRBJ1-3 TRBD1 TRBV5-1 TGCGCCAGCAGCTTACAGGGGGCGGGAAACACCATATATTTT CASSLQGAGNTIYF
TRBJ2-5 NA TRBV6-1 TGTGCCAGCAGTAGACAGGACCAAGAGACCCAGTACTTC CASSRQDQETQYF
TRBJ1-5 TRBD1 TRBV9 TGTGCCAGCAGCGTAGCCCCGACAGGGGATCAGCCCCAGCATTTT CASSVAPTGDQPQHF
TRBJ2-1 TRBD2 TRBV9 TGTGCCAGCAGCCACAAAAGCGGGGGGGCAATGAATGAGCAGTTCTTC CASSHKSGGAMNEQFF